The 16 T cell receptor beta chains in this list originate from one sample, sequenced in a study of cytomegalovirus exposure and HLA in healthy donors. The data were produced by immunoSEQ multiplex PCR, yet TCRdb's version contains in-frame clones alone and is incomplete. Among some 130,000 clones, about nine tenths were seen once, and the ten largest hold around 1.5%. Sequenced material: PBMCs. The receptor set was obtained from a man younger than 40 in good health and CMV-seronegative.

The V and J genes are TRBV5-6 and TRBJ2-1; TRBD2 agrees at 11 bases. CDR1 and CDR2 from the germline V gene are SGHDT and YYEEEE. The junction had 16 bases not matched to a gene; V was cut back by 4 bases and J by 10 bases. The CDR3 is made up of 17 amino acids. Here the CDR3 DNA reads TGTGCCAGCAGCGCCACACGAGGGCTAGCGGGAGGCGGGGAGCAGTTCTTC. Translating gives CASSATRGLAGGGEQFF. The whole variable domain, remainder taken from reference TRBV5-6 and TRBJ2-1, is DAGVTQSPTHLIKTRGQQVTLRCSPKSGHDTVSWYQQALGQGPQFIFQYYEEEERQRGNFPDRFSGHQFPNYSSELNVNALLLGDSALYLCASSATRGLAGGGEQFFGPGTRLTVL.

The V gene is TRBV11-2, the J gene TRBJ2-2; TRBD1 is a possible D gene (5 bases). The V end lost 2 bases, the J end lost 4 bases, and 11 bases lay between the germline ends. Germline-derived CDR1 and CDR2 are SGHAT and FQNNGV. This CDR3 region has 15 residues. CDR3 sequence reads: CASSLFRVGTGELFF. In DNA form, the CDR3 reads TGTGCCAGCAGCTTATTCAGGGTGGGCACCGGGGAGCTGTTTTTT.

The V call is TRBV28, the J call TRBJ1-5, with a tentative D call TRBD1 (5 bases). Germline CDR1 reads MDHEN; CDR2 reads SYDVKM. V lost 4 bases to trimming and J lost 3 bases, with 16 bases between them. The CDR3 length is 16 residues. CDR3 DNA: TGTGCCAGCAGTTACAACAGGTATTTGGTCAATCAGCCCCAGCATTTT. Its protein product is CASSYNRYLVNQPQHF.

This rearrangement joins TRBV5-6 to TRBJ2-5, with D uncertain. Germline CDR1 and CDR2: SGHDT and YYEEEE. The CDR3 consists of 13 residues. Deletions cut 4 bases from V and 0 bases from J, with 7 bases between. CDR3 loop: CASSVDNQETQYF. The CDR3 DNA reads as TGTGCCAGCAGCGTTGACAACCAAGAGACCCAGTACTTC.

The J gene is TRBJ1-2, the V gene TRBV4-1; D is unresolved. This CDR3 has 14 residues. V lost 1 base and J 3 bases, leaving 9 bases between the germline ends. Germline CDR1 and CDR2: MGHRA and YSYEKL. The CDR3 spells CASSQVPGYYGYTF. In nucleotides, the CDR3 is TGCGCCAGCAGCCAAGTGCCAGGATACTATGGCTACACCTTC.

The chain carries TRBV10-2 and TRBJ2-7, with TRBD1 as a possible D gene (8 bases). V was pared by 6 bases and J by 4 bases, with 13 bases between. Germline V gene data show CDR1 as WSHSY and CDR2 as SAAADI. There are 13 residues in the CDR3. CDR3 nucleotide sequence: TGCGCCAGCAGACAGGGGGGGTCTTACGAGCAGTACTTC. Residues: CASRQGGSYEQYF.

The chain is built from TRBV29-1 and TRBJ2-1; 8 nucleotides line up with TRBD2. Trimming cost V 8 bases and J 5 bases; bases outside gene matches: 5. The germline CDR1 and CDR2 sequences are SQVTM and ANQGSEA. The CDR3 is made up of 12 amino acids. CDR3 region: CSLSGNDNEQFF. The CDR3 nucleotides are TGCAGCCTTAGCGGGAATGACAATGAGCAGTTCTTC.

J is TRBJ2-7 and V is TRBV6-5; D is perhaps TRBD1 (6 bases). CDR3 length equals 14 residues. The V gene's germline CDR1 is MNHEY and CDR2 SVGAGI. V lost 5 bases and J lost 3, with 14 bases in between. CDR3 sequence (DNA): TGTGCCAGCAGTACCCCAGGGGACGGCTACGAGCAGTACTTC. It encodes CASSTPGDGYEQYF.

This clone was seen a few times. The CDR3 spells CASSSGFNNQPQHF. CDR3 nucleotides: TGTGCCAGCAGCTCGGGGTTCAACAATCAGCCCCAGCATTTT. This chain links TRBV7-8 with TRBJ1-5; unclear D gene. V lost 4 bases and J lost 3, with 10 bases in between. The CDR3 covers 14 residues. Germline CDR1 and CDR2: SGHVS and FQNEAQ.

This clone was recorded at least ten times. The chain combines TRBV2 with TRBJ2-2; 9 nucleotides match TRBD2. The CDR3 length is 16 residues. Germline V gives CDR1 SNHLY, CDR2 FYNNEI. The V segment lost 4 bases and the J segment 7 bases; nucleotides outside the gene matches: 10. DNA of the CDR3: TGTGCCAGCAGTGCCCTGGCGGGAGGGCTCATCGGGGAGCTGTTTTTT. As protein: CASSALAGGLIGELFF.

The J gene is TRBJ2-7, the V gene TRBV13; tentative D call: TRBD1 (6 bases). CDR3 length: 14 residues. V lost 5 bases and J 0 bases, leaving 11 bases between the germline ends. Looked up from germline, CDR1 is PRHDT and CDR2 is FYEKMQ (reference sequence). This CDR3 reads CASSLQGNSYEQYF. In DNA form, the CDR3 reads TGTGCCAGCAGCCTACAGGGTAACTCCTACGAGCAGTACTTC.

This chain connects TRBV7-2 to TRBJ1-1; a weak D match, TRBD1 (5 bases). V dropped 1 base and J dropped 9 bases, with 12 bases sitting between them. This CDR3 spans 13 amino acids. Germline V gene data show CDR1 as SGHTA and CDR2 as FQGNSA. CDR3 amino acids: CASSLGQGGKAFF. The DNA of the CDR3 is TGTGCCAGCAGCTTAGGGCAGGGAGGAAAAGCTTTCTTT.

The CDR3 reads CASSLRGPYEQYF. For the CDR3, the DNA is TGTGCCAGCAGTTTAAGGGGCCCCTACGAGCAGTACTTC. The J gene is TRBJ2-7, the V gene TRBV27; the D gene is possibly TRBD1 (5 bases). From germline, CDR1 is MNHEY and CDR2 SMNVEV (reference sequence). Trimming stripped 2 bases from V and 2 bases from J, with 7 bases between. CDR3 length: 13 amino acids.

V gene TRBV7-2 combines with J gene TRBJ2-1; 9 bases agree with TRBD2. From germline, CDR1 is SGHTA and CDR2 FQGNSA. The CDR3 sequence is 14 residues long. J lost 12 bases, V lost 4 bases, and 10 bases had no gene match. The CDR3 nucleotides are TGTGCCAGCAGCTATCTAGCGGGAAAGTTGGTGCAGTTCTTC. It codes for CASSYLAGKLVQFF.

This chain connects TRBV6-1 to TRBJ2-5, with D maybe TRBD1 (5 bases). The CDR3 covers 16 residues. CDR1 is MNHNS, CDR2 SASEGT, per germline. Trimming pared 1 base from V and 1 base from J, leaving 13 bases between. This CDR3 reads CASSEEGRESQETQYF. DNA of the CDR3: TGTGCCAGCAGTGAAGAGGGCAGGGAATCCCAAGAGACCCAGTACTTC.

The chain's CDR3 is CASSLGGDLTDTQYF. CDR3 in DNA: TGTGCCAGCAGCTTAGGGGGGGACCTCACAGATACGCAGTATTTT. The rearrangement joins TRBV7-3 to TRBJ2-3, with TRBD2 matching 7 bases. V shed 2 bases and J 2 bases; nucleotides not matched to a gene: 4. The CDR3 spans 15 residues. Germline values: CDR1 SGHTA, CDR2 FQGTGA.